The next 20 T cell receptor beta chains were all read from a single sample in a study of shared clonotypes between healthy human individuals. Profiling relied on immunoSEQ multiplex PCR, and the TCRdb table lists in-frame clones only, not all of them. This table holds more than 1.2 million clones, about 98.5% found once. Sequencing used naive CD4+ T cells sorted from blood. The subset is: CD45RA+ positively selected. The source is a man aged 30-40 years in good health.

The chain combines TRBV7-2 with TRBJ2-1; 9 nucleotides line up with TRBD1. This CDR3 region has 16 residues. The V gene end was trimmed by 5 bases and the J gene end by 1 base; junction bases not matched to a gene: 6. Per germline, CDR1 SGHTA and CDR2 FQGNSA. The CDR3 region has the DNA TGTGCCAGCAGCCACCGGACAGGGGTGTCCTACAATGAGCAGTTCTTC. It is translated as CASSHRTGVSYNEQFF.

V is TRBV18 and J is TRBJ1-1; TRBD1 might be the D (5 bases). Germline CDR1 is KGHSH and CDR2 is LQKENI. The length of the CDR3 is 14 residues. Trimming left V 5 bases short and J 0 bases short, with 10 bases between. The CDR3, as DNA: TGTGCCAGCTCAGAAGGGGTCGTGAACACTGAAGCTTTCTTT. It is translated as CASSEGVVNTEAFF. The full variable domain, completed using reference TRBV18 and TRBJ1-1, is NAGVMQNPRHLVRRRGQEARLRCSPMKGHSHVYWYRQLPEEGLKFMVYLQKENIIDESGMPKERFSAEFPKEGPSILRIQQVVRGDSAAYFCASSEGVVNTEAFFGQGTRLTVV.

V and J are TRBV6-6 and TRBJ2-1; 8 bases align to TRBD1. CDR1 MNHNY and CDR2 SVGAGI come from the germline V gene (reference sequence). CDR3 length equals 15 residues. V lost 4 bases, J lost 8 bases, and 10 bases stayed unmatched. The CDR3 DNA follows: TGTGCCAGCAGTTCAGGACAGGGCCGGCGGGATGAGCAGTTCTTC. Its protein is CASSSGQGRRDEQFF.

For this clone: This CDR3 is also generated by other DNA sequences in the sample. This rearrangement joins TRBV18 to TRBJ2-3; D unresolved. Germline V gene sequence: CDR1 KGHSH, CDR2 LQKENI. CDR3 length: 13 residues. The germline V and J ends were trimmed by 1 base and 3 bases, with 5 bases remaining between them. CDR3 DNA sequence: TGTGCCAGCTCACCACTTACTACAGATACGCAGTATTTT. This gives the protein CASSPLTTDTQYF.

The rearrangement links TRBV7-9 to TRBJ1-4; D perhaps matches TRBD1 (6 bases). V lost 1 base to trimming and J lost 0 bases, with 12 bases between them. CDR1 SEHNR and CDR2 FQNEAQ come from the germline V gene (reference sequence). The CDR3 consists of 17 residues. Here the CDR3 reads CASSLDYRDATNEKLFF. For the CDR3, the DNA is TGTGCCAGCAGCTTAGATTACAGGGACGCAACTAATGAAAAACTGTTTTTT.

The sample holds one count of this clone. The rearrangement uses TRBV7-2 and TRBJ2-7; TRBD1 agrees at 7 bases. CDR3 size: 14 residues. The germline V gene encodes CDR1 SGHTA and CDR2 FQGNSA. Losses at the gene ends were 5 bases for V and 2 bases for J; bases not matched to a gene: 6. The CDR3 is CASSNYRGAYEQYF. In DNA form, the CDR3 reads TGTGCCAGCAGCAATTACAGGGGAGCCTACGAGCAGTACTTC.

The V call is TRBV30, the J call TRBJ2-7; 7 bases align to TRBD1. After removal of 1 base from V and 2 bases from J, the junction contained 5 bases not matched to a gene. The CDR3 totals 14 residues. Germline V gene sequence: CDR1 GTSNPN, CDR2 SVGIG (reference sequence). The CDR3: CAWSAGTEPYEQYF. The CDR3 nucleotides are TGTGCCTGGAGTGCGGGGACAGAACCCTACGAGCAGTACTTC.

The V gene is TRBV2, the J gene TRBJ2-4, with D tentatively TRBD2 (5 bases). Trimming stripped 7 bases from V and 7 bases from J, with 8 bases between. There are 11 residues in the CDR3. Germline V lookup: CDR1 SNHLY, CDR2 FYNNEI. The CDR3, as DNA: TGTGCCAGCACGAGGGAGAACATTCAGTACTTC. This gives the protein CASTRENIQYF.

V is TRBV9 and J is TRBJ2-2; D uncertain. Per the germline V gene, CDR1 is SGDLS and CDR2 is YYNGEE. CDR3 length: 15 amino acids. The V end lost 1 base, the J end lost 0 bases, and 7 bases lay between the germline ends. CDR3 loop: CASSVPNSNTGELFF. The DNA for the CDR3 is TGTGCCAGCAGCGTACCTAACTCGAACACCGGGGAGCTGTTTTTT.

CDR3 in DNA: TGTGCCAGCAAACCACAGGGGACCTACGAGCAGTACTTC. Its protein is CASKPQGTYEQYF. The chain couples TRBV27 to TRBJ2-7, with 7 bases matching TRBD1. J lost 2 bases, V lost 7 bases, and 5 bases had no gene match. The CDR3 loop spans 13 amino acids. Germline CDR1 and CDR2: MNHEY and SMNVEV (reference sequence).

This chain joins TRBV5-1 and TRBJ1-2, with 10 bases identical to TRBD1. The CDR3 has 18 residues. In germline, CDR1 is SGHRS, CDR2 YFSETQ. Losses at the gene ends were 0 bases for V and 5 bases for J; bases not matched to a gene: 13. The DNA for the CDR3 is TGCGCCAGCAGCTTGGGTTCGGGACAGGGGACGATATCTTATGGCTACACCTTC. The encoded protein is CASSLGSGQGTISYGYTF.

This chain joins TRBV7-2 and TRBJ2-1; 11 positions match TRBD2. V shed 3 bases, J shed 6 bases, and the junction held 4 bases outside the gene matches. This CDR3 has 15 amino acids. Germline CDR1 reads SGHTA; CDR2 reads FQGNSA. CDR3 in amino acids: CASSLLAGGINEQFF. The CDR3 nucleotides are TGTGCCAGCAGCTTGCTAGCGGGAGGTATCAATGAGCAGTTCTTC.

The chain carries TRBV27 and TRBJ1-1; no clear D. V was clipped by 0 bases and J by 7 bases, with 12 bases between them. The CDR3 covers 14 residues. CDR1 MNHEY and CDR2 SMNVEV come from the germline V gene (reference sequence). This CDR3 reads CASSLSPGPGEAFF. CDR3 DNA: TGTGCCAGCAGTTTATCGCCCGGGCCCGGTGAAGCTTTCTTT.

Here the CDR3 reads CASSKQTANTGELFF. CDR3 bases: TGTGCCAGTAGTAAGCAAACCGCGAACACCGGGGAGCTGTTTTTT. The chain carries TRBV19 and TRBJ2-2; no definite D call. The CDR3 sequence is 15 residues long. V was shortened by 4 bases and J by 0 bases, with 9 bases between the two germline ends. From germline, CDR1 is LNHDA and CDR2 SQIVND (reference sequence).

The V and J genes are TRBV10-3 and TRBJ2-3; D is perhaps TRBD1 or TRBD2 (5 bases each). Trimming pared 0 bases from V and 0 bases from J, leaving 10 bases between. This CDR3 comprises 16 residues. CDR1 is ENHRY and CDR2 is SYGVKD in the germline V gene. CDR3 sequence reads: CAISESFGGSTDTQYF. CDR3 bases: TGTGCCATCAGTGAGTCGTTTGGGGGTAGCACAGATACGCAGTATTTT.

Details on this clone: This same CDR3 is encoded by further DNA sequences in the sample. For the CDR3, the DNA is TGTGCCAGCAGTTCGGGACTAGCGGGAGTTGGAAATGAGCAGTTCTTC. Its translation: CASSSGLAGVGNEQFF. V gene TRBV28 combines with J gene TRBJ2-1; 14 bases match TRBD2. Per germline, CDR1 MDHEN and CDR2 SYDVKM. Trimming cost V 4 bases and J 7 bases; bases outside gene matches: 6. The CDR3 covers 16 residues.

Details on this clone: Distinct nucleotide sequences in the sample also encode this CDR3. The gene calls are TRBV29-1 and TRBJ2-5; D not certain. Trimming cost V 4 bases and J 1 base, with 7 bases left between them. The CDR3 is 12 amino acids. Looked up from germline, CDR1 is SQVTM and CDR2 is ANQGSEA. DNA for the CDR3: TGCAGCGTTGGTCCGGGCCAAGAGACCCAGTACTTC. It specifies CSVGPGQETQYF.

The V gene is TRBV7-2, the J gene TRBJ2-1, with a tentative D call TRBD1 (6 bases). The CDR3 runs 16 residues. Germline V gene lookup returns CDR1 SGHTA and CDR2 FQGNSA. Deletions cut 1 base from V and 3 bases from J, with 13 bases between. CDR3 coding DNA: TGTGCCAGCAGCTTAGAAGTAGCGACAGGCTACAATGAGCAGTTCTTC. Its protein is CASSLEVATGYNEQFF.

The CDR3 DNA reads as TGTGCCAGCAGCGTAGTATTTGAGGATACGCAGTATTTT. Its protein product is CASSVVFEDTQYF. The chain is built from TRBV9 and TRBJ2-3; D is ambiguous. Germline V gene data show CDR1 as SGDLS and CDR2 as YYNGEE. Trimming removed 0 bases from V and 6 bases from J, with 8 bases in between. The CDR3 loop spans 13 amino acids.

The V gene is TRBV7-2, the J gene TRBJ2-1; the match to TRBD2 covers 7 bases. Trimming at V came to 5 bases and at J to 3 bases, leaving 10 bases not matched to a gene. The germline V gene encodes CDR1 SGHTA and CDR2 FQGNSA. The CDR3 is 16 amino acids. As DNA, the CDR3 is TGTGCCAGCAGCGCCCGGGGGAGCGGGAACTACAATGAGCAGTTCTTC. Its protein product is CASSARGSGNYNEQFF.